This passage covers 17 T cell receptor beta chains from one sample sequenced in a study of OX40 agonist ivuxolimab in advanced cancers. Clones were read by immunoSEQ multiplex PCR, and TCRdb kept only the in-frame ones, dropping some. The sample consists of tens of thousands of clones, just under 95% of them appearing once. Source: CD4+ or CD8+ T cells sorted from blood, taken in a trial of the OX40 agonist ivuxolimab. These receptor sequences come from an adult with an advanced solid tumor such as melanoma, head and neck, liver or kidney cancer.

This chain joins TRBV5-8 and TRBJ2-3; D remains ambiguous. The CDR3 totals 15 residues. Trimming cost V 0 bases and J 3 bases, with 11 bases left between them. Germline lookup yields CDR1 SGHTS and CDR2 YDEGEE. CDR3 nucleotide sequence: TGTGCCAGCAGCTTGGGCCCCGATGGGACAGATACGCAGTATTTT. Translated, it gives CASSLGPDGTDTQYF.

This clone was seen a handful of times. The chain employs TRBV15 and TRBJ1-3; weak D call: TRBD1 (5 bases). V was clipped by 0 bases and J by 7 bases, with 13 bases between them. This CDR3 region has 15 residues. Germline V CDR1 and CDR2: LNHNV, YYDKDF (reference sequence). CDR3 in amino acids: CATSRDRDPGNTIYF. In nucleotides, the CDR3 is TGTGCCACCAGCAGAGATAGGGACCCCGGGAACACCATATATTTT.

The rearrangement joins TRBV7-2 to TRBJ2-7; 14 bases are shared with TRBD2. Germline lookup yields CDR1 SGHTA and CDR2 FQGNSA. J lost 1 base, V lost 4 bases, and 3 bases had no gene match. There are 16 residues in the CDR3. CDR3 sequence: CASSSGLAGGSYEQYF. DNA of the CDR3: TGTGCCAGCAGCTCTGGACTAGCGGGGGGTTCCTACGAGCAGTACTTC. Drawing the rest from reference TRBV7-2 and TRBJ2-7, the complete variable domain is GAGVSQSPSNKVTEKGKDVELRCDPISGHTALYWYRQSLGQGLEFLIYFQGNSAPDKSGLPSDRFSAERTGGSVSTLTIQRTQQEDSAVYLCASSSGLAGGSYEQYFGPGTRLTVT.

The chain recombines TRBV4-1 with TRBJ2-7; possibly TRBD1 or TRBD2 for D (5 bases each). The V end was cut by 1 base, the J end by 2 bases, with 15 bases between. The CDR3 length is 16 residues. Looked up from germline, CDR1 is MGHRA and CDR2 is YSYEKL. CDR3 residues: CASSQGGAALPYEQYF. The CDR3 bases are TGCGCCAGCAGCCAAGGAGGGGCAGCCCTGCCCTACGAGCAGTACTTC.

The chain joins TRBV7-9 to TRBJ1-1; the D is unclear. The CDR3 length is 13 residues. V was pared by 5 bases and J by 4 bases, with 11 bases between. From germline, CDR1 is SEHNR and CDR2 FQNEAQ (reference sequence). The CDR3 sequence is CASSRGSGTEAFF. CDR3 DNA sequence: TGTGCCAGCAGCCGGGGTTCGGGCACTGAAGCTTTCTTT.

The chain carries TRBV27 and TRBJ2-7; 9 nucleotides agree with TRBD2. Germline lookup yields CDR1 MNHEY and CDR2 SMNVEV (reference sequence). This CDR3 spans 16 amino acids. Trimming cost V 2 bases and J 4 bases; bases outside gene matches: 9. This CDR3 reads CASSLIGASGAYEQYF. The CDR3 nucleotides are TGTGCCAGCAGTTTAATTGGGGCTAGCGGGGCTTACGAGCAGTACTTC.

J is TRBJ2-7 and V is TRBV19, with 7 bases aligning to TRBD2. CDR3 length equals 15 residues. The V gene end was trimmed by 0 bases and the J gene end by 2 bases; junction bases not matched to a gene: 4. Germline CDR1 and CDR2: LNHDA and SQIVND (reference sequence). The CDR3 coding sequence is TGTGCCAGTAGTATAGAATGGAGCGGGACCTACGAGCAGTACTTC. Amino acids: CASSIEWSGTYEQYF.

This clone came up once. CDR3: CASFGAHQGDYGYTF. CDR3 nucleotide sequence: TGTGCCAGCTTTGGGGCCCATCAGGGTGACTATGGCTACACCTTC. V gene TRBV12-1 combines with J gene TRBJ1-2; TRBD1, as called in the table, went unchecked against the DNA. TRBV12-1 is classified as a pseudogene. The CDR3 length is 15 residues.

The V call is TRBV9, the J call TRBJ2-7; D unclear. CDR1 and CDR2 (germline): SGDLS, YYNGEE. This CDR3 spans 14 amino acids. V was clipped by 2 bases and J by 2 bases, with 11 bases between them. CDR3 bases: TGTGCCAGCAGCGTGCGCGATTCAACCTACGAGCAGTACTTC. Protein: CASSVRDSTYEQYF.

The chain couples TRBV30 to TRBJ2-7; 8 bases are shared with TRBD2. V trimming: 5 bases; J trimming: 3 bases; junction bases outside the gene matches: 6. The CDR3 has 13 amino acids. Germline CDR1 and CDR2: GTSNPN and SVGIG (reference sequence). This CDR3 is CAWDREGLYEQYF. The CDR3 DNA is TGTGCCTGGGATCGGGAGGGCCTCTACGAGCAGTACTTC.

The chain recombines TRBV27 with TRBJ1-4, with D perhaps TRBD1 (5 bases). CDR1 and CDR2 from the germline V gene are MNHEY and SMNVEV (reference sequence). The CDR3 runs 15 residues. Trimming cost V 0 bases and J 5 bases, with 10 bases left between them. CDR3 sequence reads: CASSLSLAGNEKLFF. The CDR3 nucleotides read TGTGCCAGCAGTTTATCGTTGGCAGGGAATGAAAAACTGTTTTTT.

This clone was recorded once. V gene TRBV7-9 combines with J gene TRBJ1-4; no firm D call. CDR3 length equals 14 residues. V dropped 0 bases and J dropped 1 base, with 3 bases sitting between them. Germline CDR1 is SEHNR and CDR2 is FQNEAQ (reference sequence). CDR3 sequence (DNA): TGTGCCAGCAGCTTAGCAGGAACTAATGAAAAACTGTTTTTT. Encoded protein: CASSLAGTNEKLFF.

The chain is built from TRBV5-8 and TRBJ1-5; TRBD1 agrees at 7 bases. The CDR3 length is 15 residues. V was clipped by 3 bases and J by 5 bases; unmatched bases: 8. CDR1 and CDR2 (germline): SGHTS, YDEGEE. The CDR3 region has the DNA TGTGCCAGCAGCTGGGGAGACAGGGTTTATCAGCCCCAGCATTTT. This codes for CASSWGDRVYQPQHF.

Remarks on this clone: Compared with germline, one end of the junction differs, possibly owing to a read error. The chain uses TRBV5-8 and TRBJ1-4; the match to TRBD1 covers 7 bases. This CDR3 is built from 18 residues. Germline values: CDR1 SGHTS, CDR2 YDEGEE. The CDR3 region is CASPPRQTGTDVNEKLLF. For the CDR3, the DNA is TGTGCCAGCCCCCCTCGCCAAACCGGGACAGACGTTAATGAAAAACTGCTTTTT.

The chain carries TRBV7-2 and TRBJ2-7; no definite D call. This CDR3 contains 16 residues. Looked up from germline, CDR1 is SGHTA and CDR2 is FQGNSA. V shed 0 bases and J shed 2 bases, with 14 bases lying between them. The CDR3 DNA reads TGTGCCAGCAGCTTAGCGTCGGCAGCCCAAACCTACGAGCAGTACTTC. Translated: CASSLASAAQTYEQYF.

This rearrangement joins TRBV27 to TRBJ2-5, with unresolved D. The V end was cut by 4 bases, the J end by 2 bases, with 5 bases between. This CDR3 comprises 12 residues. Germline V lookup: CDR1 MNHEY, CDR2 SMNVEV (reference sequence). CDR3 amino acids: CASSSPQETQYF. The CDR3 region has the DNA TGTGCCAGCAGTTCCCCACAAGAGACCCAGTACTTC.

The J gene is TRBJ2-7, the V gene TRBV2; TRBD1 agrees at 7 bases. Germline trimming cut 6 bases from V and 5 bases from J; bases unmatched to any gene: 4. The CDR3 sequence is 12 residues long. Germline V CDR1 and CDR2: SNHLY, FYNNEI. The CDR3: CASRDRLDEQYF. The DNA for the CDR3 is TGTGCCAGCAGGGACAGGTTGGACGAGCAGTACTTC.